Each of the 23 T cell receptor beta chains below was sequenced from the same sample in a study of post-analysis software for immune sequencing data. Their antigens remain unidentified. Sequencing libraries made from TCR beta cDNA carried unique molecular identifiers. TCRdb itself ran the PCR reads through MiXCR, one entry per CDR3 protein. The table lists hundreds of thousands of distinct CDR3 sequences, approximately 50% of them singletons. Study-level points and caveats: The study found TRBV5-6, TRBV5-1 and TRBV20-1 among 4 or 5 TRBV segments more frequent in patients than controls.

Specimen: blood. These receptors were collected from a girl aged 10-17 years with multiple sclerosis.

This clonotype has a handful of counts. The V and J genes are TRBV6-1 and TRBJ2-5; D gene unclear. Trimming left V 10 bases short and J 0 bases short, with 12 bases between. The CDR3 has 13 residues. CDR1 and CDR2 from the germline V gene are MNHNS and SASEGT. The CDR3 coding sequence is TGTGCCACCACGCGGACCCACCAAGAGACCCAGTACTTC. It yields the protein CATTRTHQETQYF.

The CDR3: CASSLVILAGETGPYEQYF. CDR3 DNA: TGCGCCAGCAGCTTGGTTATACTAGCGGGGGAAACCGGACCCTACGAGCAGTACTTC. The gene calls are TRBV5-1 and TRBJ2-7, with 11 bases identical to TRBD2. Unmatched junction bases numbered 13, after V lost 0 bases and J lost 2 bases. The CDR3 runs 19 residues. Germline loops: CDR1 SGHRS, CDR2 YFSETQ. Full variable domain (remainder filled in from reference TRBV5-1 and TRBJ2-7): KAGVTQTPRYLIKTRGQQVTLSCSPISGHRSVSWYQQTPGQGLQFLFEYFSETQRNKGNFPGRFSGRQFSNSRSEMNVSTLELGDSALYLCASSLVILAGETGPYEQYFGPGTRLTVT.

The chain combines TRBV6-6 with TRBJ1-2; no definite D call. Trimming took off 5 bases at V and 4 bases at J, with 11 bases between the two ends. This CDR3 contains 13 residues. Germline lookup yields CDR1 MNHNY and CDR2 SVGAGI (reference sequence). The CDR3 sequence is CASSNRWGYGYTF. In DNA form, the CDR3 reads TGTGCCAGCAGTAATCGATGGGGCTATGGCTACACCTTC.

The chain combines TRBV29-1 with TRBJ2-5; D may match TRBD1 or TRBD2 (5 bases each). The germline gives CDR1 SQVTM, CDR2 ANQGSEA. V was shortened by 7 bases and J by 5 bases, with 11 bases between the two germline ends. The CDR3 has 11 residues. The CDR3 spells CSDGTWETQYF. For the CDR3, the DNA is TGCAGCGATGGGACCTGGGAGACCCAGTACTTC. Full variable domain (rest looked up from reference TRBV29-1 and TRBJ2-5): SAVISQKPSRDICQRGTSLTIQCQVDSQVTMMFWYRQQPGQSLTLIATANQGSEATYESGFVIDKFPISRPNLTFSTLTVSNMSPEDSSIYLCSDGTWETQYFGPGTRLLVL.

The chain joins TRBV12-3 or TRBV12-4 to TRBJ1-2; no reliable D call. V lost 1 base and J lost 2, with 8 bases in between. This CDR3 has 14 amino acids. CDR3 protein: CASSLGGENYGYTF. The CDR3 nucleotides are TGTGCCAGCAGTTTAGGGGGAGAAAACTATGGCTACACCTTC.

This chain joins TRBV4-1 and TRBJ2-3; TRBD1 might be the D (7 bases). CDR1 is MGHRA and CDR2 is YSYEKL in the germline V gene. This CDR3 comprises 16 residues. Trimming took off 0 bases at V and 3 bases at J, with 13 bases between the two ends. CDR3 in amino acids: CASSQELQGRTDTQYF. The CDR3, as DNA: TGCGCCAGCAGCCAAGAACTACAGGGGAGGACAGATACGCAGTATTTT.

This clonotype has more than one count but fewer than ten. This chain connects TRBV29-1 to TRBJ2-1; TRBD2 matches at 8 bases. V dropped 6 bases and J dropped 0; count of bases not matched to a gene: 7. The CDR3 is 15 residues long. Germline CDR1 is SQVTM and CDR2 is ANQGSEA. The DNA for the CDR3 is TGCAGCGTGGTAAGCGGGAGTATCTCCTACAATGAGCAGTTCTTC. The encoded protein is CSVVSGSISYNEQFF.

The chain combines TRBV4-2 with TRBJ2-5; 10 nucleotides agree with TRBD2. With V trimmed by 4 bases and J by 0 bases, 5 bases remained unmatched. The CDR3 sequence is 16 residues long. Germline V gives CDR1 LGHNA, CDR2 YNFKEQ. The chain's CDR3 is CASSPLAGVYQETQYF. For the CDR3, the DNA is TGTGCCAGCAGCCCCCTAGCGGGAGTTTACCAAGAGACCCAGTACTTC.

This chain uses TRBV20-1 with TRBJ1-1; D remains ambiguous. The germline gives CDR1 DFQATT, CDR2 SNEGSKA (reference sequence). Trimming removed 3 bases at V and 7 bases at J, with 9 bases between. The CDR3 is 11 amino acids. CDR3: CSASEEVEAFF. CDR3 DNA sequence: TGCAGTGCTAGTGAGGAAGTTGAAGCTTTCTTT.

V and J are TRBV7-3 and TRBJ2-3, with 7 bases that match TRBD1. CDR1 is SGHTA, CDR2 FQGTGA, per germline. With 0 bases clipped from V and 8 bases from J, the junction kept 5 bases outside the gene matches. The CDR3 runs 14 residues. CDR3 DNA: TGTGCCAGCAGCTTAACGACAGGGACGGGTACGCAGTATTTT. Encoded protein: CASSLTTGTGTQYF. The whole variable domain, remainder taken from reference TRBV7-3 and TRBJ2-3, is GAGVSQTPSNKVTEKGKYVELRCDPISGHTALYWYRQSLGQGPEFLIYFQGTGAADDSGLPNDRFFAVRPEGSVSTLKIQRTERGDSAVYLCASSLTTGTGTQYFGPGTRLTVL.

V gene TRBV5-1 combines with J gene TRBJ2-5; D ambiguous. The CDR3 spans 15 residues. Trimming left V 0 bases short and J 3 bases short, with 12 bases between. Germline V gene data show CDR1 as SGHRS and CDR2 as YFSETQ. CDR3 region: CASSLAERQEETQYF. CDR3 nucleotides: TGCGCCAGCAGCTTGGCCGAAAGACAAGAAGAGACCCAGTACTTC.

The chain recombines TRBV5-1 with TRBJ1-1, with D hard to call. The germline CDR1 and CDR2 sequences are SGHRS and YFSETQ. Trimming took off 0 bases at V and 4 bases at J, with 7 bases between the two ends. The length of the CDR3 is 13 residues. The CDR3 DNA follows: TGCGCCAGCAGCTTGGAATTTGGCACTGAAGCTTTCTTT. Translation: CASSLEFGTEAFF.

Only a few counts were recorded for this clonotype. The V and J genes are TRBV20-1 and TRBJ2-5; TRBD1 is a possible D gene (5 bases). The germline V and J ends were trimmed by 2 bases and 6 bases, with 10 bases remaining between them. The length of the CDR3 is 12 residues. Germline CDR1 is DFQATT and CDR2 is SNEGSKA (reference sequence). This CDR3 is CSARQGEKTQYF. CDR3 nucleotide sequence: TGCAGTGCTAGACAAGGGGAAAAGACCCAGTACTTC.

J is TRBJ2-5 and V is TRBV20-1, with D tentatively TRBD1 or TRBD2 (5 bases each). Trimming took 3 bases from V and 2 from J, leaving 13 bases between them. The CDR3 has 14 residues. Germline lookup yields CDR1 DFQATT and CDR2 SNEGSKA (reference sequence). CDR3 coding DNA: TGCAGTGCTAGTCGGGACGCTGTACAAGAGACCCAGTACTTC. It encodes CSASRDAVQETQYF.

This chain connects TRBV7-2 to TRBJ2-3, with a tentative D call TRBD2 (5 bases). CDR1 SGHTA and CDR2 FQGNSA come from the germline V gene. The ends were cut back, 1 base at V and 10 bases at J, with 15 bases in the middle. The CDR3 contains 14 residues. CDR3 region: CASSLGTFIKAQYF. CDR3 sequence (DNA): TGTGCCAGCAGCTTAGGGACTTTTATCAAAGCGCAGTATTTT.

V usage is TRBV5-1 and J usage is TRBJ1-1; D gene uncertain. Germline values: CDR1 SGHRS, CDR2 YFSETQ. Trimming pared 4 bases from V and 0 bases from J, leaving 13 bases between. The CDR3 runs to 15 residues. The CDR3 is CASSITRALNTEAFF. The CDR3 DNA reads as TGCGCCAGCAGCATAACCCGGGCGTTGAACACTGAAGCTTTCTTT. The full variable domain, completed using reference TRBV5-1 and TRBJ1-1, is KAGVTQTPRYLIKTRGQQVTLSCSPISGHRSVSWYQQTPGQGLQFLFEYFSETQRNKGNFPGRFSGRQFSNSRSEMNVSTLELGDSALYLCASSITRALNTEAFFGQGTRLTVV.

The CDR3 nucleotides are TGCAGTGCTAGGACAAACAGGGGTGGCTATGGCTACACCTTC. Protein product: CSARTNRGGYGYTF. This chain joins TRBV20-1 and TRBJ1-2; TRBD1 matches at 7 bases. Germline values: CDR1 DFQATT, CDR2 SNEGSKA (reference sequence). The CDR3 covers 14 residues. The V segment lost 3 bases and the J segment 4 bases; nucleotides outside the gene matches: 8.

The chain recombines TRBV7-9 with TRBJ2-5; TRBD1 might be the D (5 bases). The CDR3 loop spans 14 amino acids. V was cut by 7 bases and J by 0 bases, with 12 bases left in between. Per the germline V gene, CDR1 is SEHNR and CDR2 is FQNEAQ (reference sequence). The CDR3 protein is CASTSAGYQETQYF. The CDR3 nucleotides are TGTGCCAGCACTTCCGCAGGGTACCAAGAGACCCAGTACTTC. The complete variable domain, with remaining parts taken from reference TRBV7-9 and TRBJ2-5, reads DTGVSQNPRHKITKRGQNVTFRCDPISEHNRLYWYRQTLGQGPEFLTYFQNEAQLEKSRLLSDRFSAERPKGSFSTLEIQRTEQGDSAMYLCASTSAGYQETQYFGPGTRLLVL.

CDR3 nucleotides: TGCAGCGCGGGGACTAGCGGGGCCTCCGGGAGCAATGAGCAGTTCTTC. It encodes CSAGTSGASGSNEQFF. The V gene is TRBV29-1, the J gene TRBJ2-1, with 13 positions matching TRBD2. Germline trimming cut 7 bases from V and 6 bases from J; bases unmatched to any gene: 12. Germline loops: CDR1 SQVTM, CDR2 ANQGSEA. The CDR3 is 16 amino acids.

CDR3 nucleotides: TGCAGTGCCGAACCAGGGAGTGGATACAAAAACATTCAGTACTTC. Its translation: CSAEPGSGYKNIQYF. J is TRBJ2-4 and V is TRBV20-1; D could derive from TRBD1 or TRBD2 (5 bases each). Germline CDR1 is DFQATT and CDR2 is SNEGSKA (reference sequence). V lost 6 bases to trimming and J lost 3 bases, with 18 bases between them. This CDR3 region has 15 residues.

This clonotype has a handful of counts. The gene calls are TRBV20-1 and TRBJ2-5, with unresolved D. The germline gives CDR1 DFQATT, CDR2 SNEGSKA (reference sequence). This CDR3 is 14 amino acids long. Trimming removed 3 bases at V and 4 bases at J, with 15 bases between. CDR3 sequence: CSARRRDLGETQYF. The DNA for the CDR3 is TGCAGTGCTAGGAGAAGGGATCTGGGAGAGACCCAGTACTTC.

V usage is TRBV25-1 and J usage is TRBJ1-6, with D perhaps matching TRBD1 (5 bases). The CDR3 totals 15 residues. Trimming pared 7 bases from V and 7 bases from J, leaving 17 bases between. Germline V gene data show CDR1 as MGHDK and CDR2 as SYGVNS. The CDR3 nucleotides read TGTGCCAGCACCCCATGGGGTAGGGGAAATTCACCCCTCCACTTT. Its translation: CASTPWGRGNSPLHF.

The rearrangement uses TRBV11-1 and TRBJ2-7; D might be TRBD1 (7 bases). V was clipped by 4 bases and J by 5 bases, with 21 bases between them. The V gene's germline CDR1 is SGHAT and CDR2 FQDESV (reference sequence). This CDR3 is 16 amino acids long. CDR3 bases: TGTGCCAGCAGCTCCCCCCGACCAGGGGGAGGCGACGAGCAGTACTTC. Protein sequence: CASSSPRPGGGDEQYF.